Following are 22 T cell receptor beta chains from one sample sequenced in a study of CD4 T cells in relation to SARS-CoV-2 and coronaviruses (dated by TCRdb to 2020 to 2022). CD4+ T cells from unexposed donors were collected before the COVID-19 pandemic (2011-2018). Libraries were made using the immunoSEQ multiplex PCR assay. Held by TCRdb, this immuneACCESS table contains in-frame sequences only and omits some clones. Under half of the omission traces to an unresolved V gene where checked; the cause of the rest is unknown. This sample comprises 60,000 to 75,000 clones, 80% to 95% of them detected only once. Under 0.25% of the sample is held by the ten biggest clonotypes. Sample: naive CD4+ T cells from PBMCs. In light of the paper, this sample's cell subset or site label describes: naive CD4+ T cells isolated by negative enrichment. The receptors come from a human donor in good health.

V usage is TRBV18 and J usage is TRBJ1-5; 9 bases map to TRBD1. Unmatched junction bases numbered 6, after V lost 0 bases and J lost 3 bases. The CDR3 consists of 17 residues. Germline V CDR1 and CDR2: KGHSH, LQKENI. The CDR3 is CASSPPQDRGHNQPQHF. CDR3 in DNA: TGTGCCAGCTCACCACCGCAGGACAGGGGCCACAATCAGCCCCAGCATTTT.

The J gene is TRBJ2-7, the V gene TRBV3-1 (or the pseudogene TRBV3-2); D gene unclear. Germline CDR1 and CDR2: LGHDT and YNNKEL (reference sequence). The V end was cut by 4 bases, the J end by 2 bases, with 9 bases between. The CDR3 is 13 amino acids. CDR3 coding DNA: TGTGCCAGCAGCCGTGTAGGAACCTACGAGCAGTACTTC. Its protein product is CASSRVGTYEQYF.

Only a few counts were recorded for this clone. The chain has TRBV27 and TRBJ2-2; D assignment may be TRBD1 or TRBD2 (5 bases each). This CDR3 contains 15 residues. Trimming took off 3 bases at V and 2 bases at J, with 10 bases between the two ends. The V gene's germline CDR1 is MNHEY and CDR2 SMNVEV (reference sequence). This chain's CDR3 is CASSLLGVNTGELFF. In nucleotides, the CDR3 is TGTGCCAGCAGTTTGTTGGGGGTAAACACCGGGGAGCTGTTTTTT.

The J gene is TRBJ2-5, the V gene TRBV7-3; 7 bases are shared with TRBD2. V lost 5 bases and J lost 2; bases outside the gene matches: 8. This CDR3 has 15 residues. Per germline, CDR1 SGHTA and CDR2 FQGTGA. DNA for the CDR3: TGTGCCAGCAGCCCTCAGTACGGGGGGCAAGAGACCCAGTACTTC. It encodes CASSPQYGGQETQYF.

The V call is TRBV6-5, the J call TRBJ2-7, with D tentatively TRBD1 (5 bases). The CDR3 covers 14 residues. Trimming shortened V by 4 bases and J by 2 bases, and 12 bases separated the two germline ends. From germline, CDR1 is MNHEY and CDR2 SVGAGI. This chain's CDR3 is CASSFGRAAYEQYF. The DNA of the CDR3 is TGTGCCAGCAGTTTTGGCAGGGCTGCCTACGAGCAGTACTTC.

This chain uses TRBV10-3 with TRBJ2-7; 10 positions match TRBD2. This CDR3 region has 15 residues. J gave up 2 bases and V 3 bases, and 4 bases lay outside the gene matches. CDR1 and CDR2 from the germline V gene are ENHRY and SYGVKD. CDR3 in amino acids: CAISEGGLAAYEQYF. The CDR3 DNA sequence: TGTGCCATCAGTGAAGGTGGACTAGCGGCCTACGAGCAGTACTTC.

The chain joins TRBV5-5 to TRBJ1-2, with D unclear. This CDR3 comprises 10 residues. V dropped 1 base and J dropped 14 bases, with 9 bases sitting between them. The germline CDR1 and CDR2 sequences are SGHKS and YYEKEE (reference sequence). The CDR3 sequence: CASSLCGRTF. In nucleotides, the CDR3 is TGTGCCAGCAGCTTGTGCGGGCGTACCTTC.

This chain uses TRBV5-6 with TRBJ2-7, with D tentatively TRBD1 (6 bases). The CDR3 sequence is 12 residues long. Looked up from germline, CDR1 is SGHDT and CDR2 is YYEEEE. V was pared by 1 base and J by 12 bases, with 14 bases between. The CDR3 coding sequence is TGTGCCAGCAGCTTGCTGGGACACCTACTGTACTTC. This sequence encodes CASSLLGHLLYF.

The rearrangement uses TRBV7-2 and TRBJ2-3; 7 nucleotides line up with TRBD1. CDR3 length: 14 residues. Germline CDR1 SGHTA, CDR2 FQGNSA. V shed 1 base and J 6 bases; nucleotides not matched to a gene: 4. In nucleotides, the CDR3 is TGTGCCAGCAGCTTAGATCTACAGGGGGATACGCAGTATTTT. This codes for CASSLDLQGDTQYF.

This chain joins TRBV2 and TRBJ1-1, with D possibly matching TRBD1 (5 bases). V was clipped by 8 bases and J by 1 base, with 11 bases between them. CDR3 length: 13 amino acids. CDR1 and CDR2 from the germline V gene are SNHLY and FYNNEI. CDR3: CASVEDRNTEAFF. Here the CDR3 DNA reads TGTGCCAGCGTCGAAGACAGGAACACTGAAGCTTTCTTT.

The CDR3 nucleotides are TGTGCCAGCAGCGTAGAACCACTAGCGGGAGGGGTTGAGCAGTTCTTC. Translation gives CASSVEPLAGGVEQFF. The rearrangement links TRBV9 to TRBJ2-1; 13 bases agree with TRBD2. The CDR3 spans 16 residues. Germline V gene data show CDR1 as SGDLS and CDR2 as YYNGEE. V shed 0 bases, J shed 9 bases, and the junction held 6 bases outside the gene matches.

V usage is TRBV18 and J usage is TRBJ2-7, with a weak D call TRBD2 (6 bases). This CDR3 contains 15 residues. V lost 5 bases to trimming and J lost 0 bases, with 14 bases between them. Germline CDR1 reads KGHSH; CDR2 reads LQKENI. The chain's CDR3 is CASSTAGKSSYEQYF. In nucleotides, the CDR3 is TGTGCCAGCTCAACCGCGGGGAAGAGCTCCTACGAGCAGTACTTC.

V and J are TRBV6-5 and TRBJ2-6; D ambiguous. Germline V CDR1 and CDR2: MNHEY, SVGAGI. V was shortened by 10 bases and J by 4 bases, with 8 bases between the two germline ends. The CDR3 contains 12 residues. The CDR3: CATSRGANVLTF. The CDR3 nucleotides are TGTGCCACCTCACGGGGGGCCAACGTCCTGACTTTC.

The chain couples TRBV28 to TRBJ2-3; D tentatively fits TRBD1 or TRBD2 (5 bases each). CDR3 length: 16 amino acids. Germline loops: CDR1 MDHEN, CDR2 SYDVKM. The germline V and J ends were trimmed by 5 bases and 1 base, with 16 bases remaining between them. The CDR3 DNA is TGTGCCAGCAGTCTGAGCCGGGGCAGGGGCACAGATACGCAGTATTTT. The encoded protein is CASSLSRGRGTDTQYF.

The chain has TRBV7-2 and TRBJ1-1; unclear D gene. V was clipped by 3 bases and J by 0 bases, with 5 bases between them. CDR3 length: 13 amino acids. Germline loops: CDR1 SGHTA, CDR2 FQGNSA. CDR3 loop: CASSFRVNTEAFF. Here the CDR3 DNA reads TGTGCCAGCAGCTTTAGGGTGAACACTGAAGCTTTCTTT.

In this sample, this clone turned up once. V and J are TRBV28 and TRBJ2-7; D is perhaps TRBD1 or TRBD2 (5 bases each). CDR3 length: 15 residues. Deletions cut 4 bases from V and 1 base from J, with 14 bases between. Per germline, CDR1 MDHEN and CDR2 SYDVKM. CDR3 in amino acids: CASSSGTAESYEQYF. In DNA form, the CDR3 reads TGTGCCAGCAGTTCCGGGACCGCCGAATCCTACGAGCAGTACTTC. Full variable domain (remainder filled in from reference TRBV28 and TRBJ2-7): DVKVTQSSRYLVKRTGEKVFLECVQDMDHENMFWYRQDPGLGLRLIYFSYDVKMKEKGDIPEGYSVSREKKERFSLILESASTNQTSMYLCASSSGTAESYEQYFGPGTRLTVT.

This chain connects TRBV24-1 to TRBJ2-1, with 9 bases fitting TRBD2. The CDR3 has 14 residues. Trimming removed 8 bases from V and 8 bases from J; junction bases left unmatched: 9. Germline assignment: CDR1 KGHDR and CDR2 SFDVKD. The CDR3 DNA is TGTGCCACCAAGGCTAATAGCGGGGGCGATGAGCAGTTCTTC. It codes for CATKANSGGDEQFF.

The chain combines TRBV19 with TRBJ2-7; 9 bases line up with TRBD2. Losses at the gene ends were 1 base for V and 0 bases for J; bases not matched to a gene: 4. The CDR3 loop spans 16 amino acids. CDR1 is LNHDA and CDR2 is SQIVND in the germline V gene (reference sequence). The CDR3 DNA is TGTGCCAGTAGTATAGCGGCTAGCGGGGCCTCCTACGAGCAGTACTTC. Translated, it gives CASSIAASGASYEQYF.

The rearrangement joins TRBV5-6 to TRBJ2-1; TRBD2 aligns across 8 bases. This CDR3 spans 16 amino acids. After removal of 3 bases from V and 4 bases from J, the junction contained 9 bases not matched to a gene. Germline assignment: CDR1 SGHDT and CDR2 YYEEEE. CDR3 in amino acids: CASSSVAGRGYNEQFF. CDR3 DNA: TGTGCCAGCAGCTCCGTAGCGGGAAGGGGGTACAATGAGCAGTTCTTC.

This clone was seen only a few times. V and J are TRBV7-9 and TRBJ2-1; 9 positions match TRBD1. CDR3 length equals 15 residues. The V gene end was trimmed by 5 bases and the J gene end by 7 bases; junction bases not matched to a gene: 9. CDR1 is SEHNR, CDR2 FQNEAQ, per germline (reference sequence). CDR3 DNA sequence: TGTGCCAGCAGCCGCATGGGACAGGGTCTAAATGAGCAGTTCTTC. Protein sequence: CASSRMGQGLNEQFF.

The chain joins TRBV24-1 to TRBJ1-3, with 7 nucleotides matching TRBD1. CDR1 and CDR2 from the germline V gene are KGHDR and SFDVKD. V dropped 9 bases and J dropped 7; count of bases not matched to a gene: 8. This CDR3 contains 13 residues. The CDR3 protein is CATSPTGTNTIYF. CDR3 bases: TGTGCCACCTCACCGACAGGGACGAACACCATATATTTT.

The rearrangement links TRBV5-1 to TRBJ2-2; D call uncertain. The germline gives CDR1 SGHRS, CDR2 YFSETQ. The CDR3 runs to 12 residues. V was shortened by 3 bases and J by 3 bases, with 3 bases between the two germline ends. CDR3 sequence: CASSWDTGELFF. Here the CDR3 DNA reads TGCGCCAGCAGCTGGGACACCGGGGAGCTGTTTTTT. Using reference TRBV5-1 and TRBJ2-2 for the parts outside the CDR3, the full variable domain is KAGVTQTPRYLIKTRGQQVTLSCSPISGHRSVSWYQQTPGQGLQFLFEYFSETQRNKGNFPGRFSGRQFSNSRSEMNVSTLELGDSALYLCASSWDTGELFFGEGSRLTVL.